These T cell receptor beta chains were read from a single sample in a study of long-term antiretroviral therapy in people with HIV. Produced via immunoSEQ multiplex PCR; TCRdb's table is partial and in-frame only. The sample records some 16,000 clones, around 84% being singletons. The sequenced sample was unsorted PBMCs, obtained 0.5 years after starting antiretroviral therapy. These receptors were obtained from a woman between 40 and 50 years old with HIV. CDR3s include the opening cysteine and the closing phenylalanine or tryptophan. Fields, in order: J gene, clone size, V gene, CDR3 length, D gene, CDR3 protein, CDR3 DNA. The D gene is left open where the match is weak. Size is stated for part of the rows, as once, few or many counts, or as a class when the clone is expanded.

j_call: TRBJ2-7
clone_size: once
v_call: TRBV2
cdr3_length: 11
d_call: TRBD1
cdr3_aa: CASKVQGAGFF
cdr3_nt: TGTGCCAGCAAGGTACAGGGGGCTGGTTTCTTC

j_call: TRBJ1-1
clone_size: -
v_call: TRBV29-1
cdr3_length: 12
d_call: -
cdr3_aa: CRSPRLNTEAFF
cdr3_nt: TGCAGGTCCCCGAGGTTAAACACTGAAGCTTTCTTT

j_call: TRBJ1-5
clone_size: once
v_call: TRBV28
cdr3_length: 14
d_call: -
cdr3_aa: CASSIGQNNQPQHF
cdr3_nt: TGTGCCAGCAGTATTGGACAGAACAATCAGCCCCAGCATTTT

j_call: TRBJ1-1
clone_size: few
v_call: TRBV15
cdr3_length: 13
d_call: -
cdr3_aa: CATSSRRNTEAFF
cdr3_nt: TGTGCCACCAGCAGCCGCAGGAACACTGAAGCTTTCTTT

j_call: TRBJ2-7
clone_size: -
v_call: TRBV29-1
cdr3_length: 14
d_call: -
cdr3_aa: CSVGPGAGLGEQYF
cdr3_nt: TGCAGCGTTGGGCCCGGAGCAGGCCTGGGCGAGCAGTACTTC

j_call: TRBJ1-5
clone_size: -
v_call: TRBV15
cdr3_length: 15
d_call: -
cdr3_aa: CATSLDSPNSQPQHF
cdr3_nt: TGTGCCACCAGCTTGGACAGCCCTAATTCCCAGCCCCAGCATTTT

j_call: TRBJ1-2
clone_size: -
v_call: TRBV5-1
cdr3_length: 16
d_call: -
cdr3_aa: CASSLEGSTGDYGYTF
cdr3_nt: TGCGCCAGCAGCTTGGAGGGGTCCACGGGCGACTATGGCTACACCTTC

j_call: TRBJ1-3
clone_size: medium-sized
v_call: TRBV7-9
cdr3_length: 18
d_call: -
cdr3_aa: CASSPRHLYRASGNTIYF
cdr3_nt: TGTGCCAGCAGCCCACGACACCTTTACCGGGCCTCTGGAAACACCATATATTTT

j_call: TRBJ2-7
clone_size: once
v_call: TRBV13
cdr3_length: 14
d_call: -
cdr3_aa: CASSSPQGTYEQYF
cdr3_nt: TGTGCCAGCAGCTCCCCCCAGGGTACGTACGAGCAGTACTTC

j_call: TRBJ2-7
clone_size: -
v_call: TRBV18
cdr3_length: 14
d_call: -
cdr3_aa: CASSPQGLHYEQYF
cdr3_nt: TGTGCCAGCTCACCACAAGGGCTCCATTACGAGCAGTACTTC

j_call: TRBJ1-5
clone_size: few
v_call: TRBV19
cdr3_length: 16
d_call: -
cdr3_aa: CASSIQSTGPNQPQHF
cdr3_nt: TGTGCCAGTAGTATTCAGTCGACAGGCCCCAATCAGCCCCAGCATTTT

j_call: TRBJ2-1
clone_size: once
v_call: TRBV5-8
cdr3_length: 15
d_call: -
cdr3_aa: CASTLDTSSYNEQFF
cdr3_nt: TGTGCCAGCACCCTCGACACGAGCTCCTACAATGAGCAGTTCTTC

j_call: TRBJ2-1
clone_size: -
v_call: TRBV13
cdr3_length: 15
d_call: -
cdr3_aa: CASSLSGRGYNEQFF
cdr3_nt: TGTGCCAGCAGCTTATCCGGGAGAGGCTACAATGAGCAGTTCTTC

j_call: TRBJ1-1
clone_size: -
v_call: TRBV12-5
cdr3_length: 14
d_call: TRBD1
cdr3_aa: CASGLPGTGHEAFF
cdr3_nt: TGTGCTAGTGGTTTGCCGGGGACAGGTCATGAAGCTTTCTTT

j_call: TRBJ2-1
clone_size: -
v_call: TRBV6-5
cdr3_length: 15
d_call: -
cdr3_aa: CASSYGDTSYNEQFF
cdr3_nt: TGTGCCAGCAGTTACGGGGACACCAGTTACAATGAGCAGTTCTTC

j_call: TRBJ2-5
clone_size: -
v_call: TRBV27
cdr3_length: 14
d_call: -
cdr3_aa: CASSLRDTGETQYF
cdr3_nt: TGTGCCAGCAGTTTACGGGACACAGGAGAGACCCAGTACTTC

j_call: TRBJ1-2
clone_size: -
v_call: TRBV29-1
cdr3_length: 11
d_call: -
cdr3_aa: CSVAVLGGYTF
cdr3_nt: TGCAGCGTTGCGGTCTTGGGCGGCTACACCTTC

j_call: TRBJ2-3
clone_size: -
v_call: TRBV15
cdr3_length: 14
d_call: TRBD1
cdr3_aa: CATSSDRDTDTQYF
cdr3_nt: TGTGCCACCAGCAGCGACAGGGACACAGATACGCAGTATTTT

j_call: TRBJ2-5
clone_size: once
v_call: TRBV27
cdr3_length: 15
d_call: -
cdr3_aa: CASSATRVGEGTQYF
cdr3_nt: TGTGCCAGCAGTGCCACTCGGGTCGGAGAAGGAACCCAGTACTTC

j_call: TRBJ1-5
clone_size: -
v_call: TRBV7-9
cdr3_length: 19
d_call: -
cdr3_aa: CASSLRVLGRIDGNQPQHF
cdr3_nt: TGTGCCAGCAGCCTCCGGGTCCTGGGGCGTATTGACGGCAATCAGCCCCAGCATTTT

j_call: TRBJ1-2
clone_size: few
v_call: TRBV5-1
cdr3_length: 12
d_call: -
cdr3_aa: CASGRGRDGYTF
cdr3_nt: TGCGCCAGCGGTAGGGGAAGGGATGGCTACACCTTC

j_call: TRBJ2-7
clone_size: -
v_call: TRBV11-2
cdr3_length: 16
d_call: -
cdr3_aa: CASSLDRRRQAYEQYF
cdr3_nt: TGTGCCAGCAGCTTAGATAGAAGGCGACAGGCCTACGAGCAGTACTTC

j_call: TRBJ1-1
clone_size: -
v_call: TRBV28
cdr3_length: 12
d_call: -
cdr3_aa: CASRLGTTEAFF
cdr3_nt: TGTGCCAGCAGGCTCGGGACTACTGAAGCTTTCTTT

j_call: TRBJ2-7
clone_size: -
v_call: TRBV18
cdr3_length: 16
d_call: TRBD2
cdr3_aa: CASSPPVTGGLYEQYF
cdr3_nt: TGTGCCAGCTCACCACCCGTAACGGGAGGACTCTACGAGCAGTACTTC

j_call: TRBJ1-2
clone_size: -
v_call: TRBV13
cdr3_length: 14
d_call: -
cdr3_aa: CASSSAGQTYGYTF
cdr3_nt: TGTGCCAGCAGCTCCGCCGGACAAACCTATGGCTACACCTTC

j_call: TRBJ2-6
clone_size: -
v_call: TRBV7-9
cdr3_length: 15
d_call: TRBD1
cdr3_aa: CAIRQGPTGANVLTF
cdr3_nt: TGTGCCATCCGACAGGGGCCGACCGGGGCCAACGTCCTGACTTTC

j_call: TRBJ2-7
clone_size: once
v_call: TRBV7-9
cdr3_length: 15
d_call: TRBD2
cdr3_aa: CASSPRLAGVGEQYF
cdr3_nt: TGTGCCAGCAGCCCCAGACTAGCGGGAGTGGGAGAGCAGTACTTC

j_call: TRBJ2-6
clone_size: -
v_call: TRBV28
cdr3_length: 15
d_call: -
cdr3_aa: CASQPTGFGANVLTF
cdr3_nt: TGTGCCTCCCAACCAACAGGGTTCGGGGCCAACGTCCTGACTTTC

j_call: TRBJ1-2
clone_size: -
v_call: TRBV4-3
cdr3_length: 15
d_call: TRBD1
cdr3_aa: CASSEGQGANYGYTF
cdr3_nt: TGCGCCAGCAGCGAGGGACAGGGAGCTAACTATGGCTACACCTTC

j_call: TRBJ1-4
clone_size: -
v_call: TRBV7-8
cdr3_length: 14
d_call: TRBD1
cdr3_aa: CASSLDRVGEKLFF
cdr3_nt: TGTGCCAGCAGCTTGGACAGGGTCGGTGAAAAACTGTTTTTT

j_call: TRBJ2-5
clone_size: -
v_call: TRBV6-5
cdr3_length: 12
d_call: -
cdr3_aa: CASSYGAETQYF
cdr3_nt: TGTGCCAGCAGTTACGGGGCGGAGACCCAGTACTTC

j_call: TRBJ2-7
clone_size: -
v_call: TRBV5-4
cdr3_length: 15
d_call: TRBD2
cdr3_aa: CASTQIAGRSYEQYF
cdr3_nt: TGTGCCAGCACCCAGATAGCGGGCCGCTCCTACGAGCAGTACTTC

j_call: TRBJ2-7
clone_size: -
v_call: TRBV6-5
cdr3_length: 14
d_call: TRBD1
cdr3_aa: CASSLTDRGYEQYF
cdr3_nt: TGTGCCAGCAGTTTAACGGACAGGGGTTACGAGCAGTACTTC

j_call: TRBJ2-1
clone_size: -
v_call: TRBV18
cdr3_length: 12
d_call: -
cdr3_aa: CASSRVRDEQFF
cdr3_nt: TGTGCCAGCTCACGAGTCCGGGACGAGCAGTTCTTC

j_call: TRBJ2-1
clone_size: -
v_call: TRBV11-2
cdr3_length: 16
d_call: -
cdr3_aa: CASSLGFGVGHNEQFF
cdr3_nt: TGTGCCAGCAGCTTAGGTTTCGGTGTAGGGCACAATGAGCAGTTCTTC

j_call: TRBJ1-4
clone_size: few
v_call: TRBV5-8
cdr3_length: 14
d_call: TRBD1
cdr3_aa: CASSLTGVAEKLFF
cdr3_nt: TGTGCCAGCAGCCTAACAGGGGTTGCTGAAAAACTGTTTTTT

j_call: TRBJ2-7
clone_size: -
v_call: TRBV28
cdr3_length: 17
d_call: -
cdr3_aa: CASSRWVDSSPTYEQYF
cdr3_nt: TGTGCCAGCAGCCGATGGGTGGACAGCAGCCCCACCTACGAGCAGTACTTC

j_call: TRBJ1-5
clone_size: few
v_call: TRBV19
cdr3_length: 12
d_call: -
cdr3_aa: CASNSGDQPQHF
cdr3_nt: TGTGCCAGTAACTCAGGGGATCAGCCCCAGCATTTT

j_call: TRBJ1-2
clone_size: -
v_call: TRBV28
cdr3_length: 12
d_call: -
cdr3_aa: CASSLSNYGYTF
cdr3_nt: TGTGCCAGCAGTTTATCAAACTATGGCTACACCTTC

j_call: TRBJ1-1
clone_size: -
v_call: TRBV15
cdr3_length: 15
d_call: TRBD1
cdr3_aa: CATRAGQNPNTEAFF
cdr3_nt: TGTGCCACCAGAGCGGGACAGAACCCGAACACTGAAGCTTTCTTT

j_call: TRBJ2-2
clone_size: -
v_call: TRBV18
cdr3_length: 16
d_call: -
cdr3_aa: CASSPQPDPGEGELFF
cdr3_nt: TGTGCCAGCTCACCACAGCCGGACCCGGGAGAAGGGGAGCTGTTTTTT

j_call: TRBJ2-2
clone_size: -
v_call: TRBV4-1
cdr3_length: 13
d_call: -
cdr3_aa: CASSQDLFGELFF
cdr3_nt: TGCGCCAGCAGCCAAGATTTGTTCGGGGAGCTGTTTTTT

j_call: TRBJ2-2
clone_size: -
v_call: TRBV5-1
cdr3_length: 19
d_call: -
cdr3_aa: CASSLPEGRVGPNTGELFF
cdr3_nt: TGCGCCAGCAGCTTGCCTGAGGGCCGCGTGGGACCGAACACCGGGGAGCTGTTTTTT

j_call: TRBJ2-7
clone_size: -
v_call: TRBV6-6
cdr3_length: 11
d_call: -
cdr3_aa: CASSDTYEQYF
cdr3_nt: TGTGCCAGCAGTGATACCTACGAGCAGTACTTC

j_call: TRBJ2-1
clone_size: -
v_call: TRBV5-1
cdr3_length: 15
d_call: -
cdr3_aa: CASSLDFQIYNEQFF
cdr3_nt: TGCGCCAGCAGCTTGGATTTCCAGATCTACAATGAGCAGTTCTTC

j_call: TRBJ2-1
clone_size: -
v_call: TRBV27
cdr3_length: 15
d_call: -
cdr3_aa: CASSLISNSYNEQFF
cdr3_nt: TGTGCCAGCAGTTTAATCTCAAACTCCTACAATGAGCAGTTCTTC

j_call: TRBJ2-1
clone_size: -
v_call: TRBV6-1
cdr3_length: 12
d_call: TRBD2
cdr3_aa: CASRGLGDEQFF
cdr3_nt: TGTGCCAGCAGGGGACTAGGAGATGAGCAGTTCTTC

j_call: TRBJ2-2
clone_size: -
v_call: TRBV5-5
cdr3_length: 15
d_call: -
cdr3_aa: CASSLSAVNTGELFF
cdr3_nt: TGTGCCAGCAGCTTGAGTGCAGTGAACACCGGGGAGCTGTTTTTT

j_call: TRBJ1-1
clone_size: once
v_call: TRBV7-9
cdr3_length: 15
d_call: -
cdr3_aa: CASIVGWGGKTEAFF
cdr3_nt: TGTGCCAGCATTGTGGGATGGGGAGGGAAAACTGAAGCTTTCTTT

j_call: TRBJ2-7
clone_size: few
v_call: TRBV28
cdr3_length: 10
d_call: -
cdr3_aa: CASSHYEQYF
cdr3_nt: TGTGCCAGCAGTCATTACGAGCAGTACTTC

j_call: TRBJ2-3
clone_size: -
v_call: TRBV11-3
cdr3_length: 16
d_call: TRBD1
cdr3_aa: CASSLTTGARTDTQYF
cdr3_nt: TGTGCCAGCAGCTTAACTACAGGGGCCCGCACAGATACGCAGTATTTT

j_call: TRBJ2-5
clone_size: once
v_call: TRBV5-6
cdr3_length: 12
d_call: TRBD2
cdr3_aa: CASSLGGGRQYF
cdr3_nt: TGTGCCAGCAGTCTCGGGGGAGGGCGCCAGTACTTC